What follows describes a single TCR beta chain. Antigen: not known. This specimen comes from a study of Ad26.COV2.S vaccination and SARS-CoV-2 variants. Turning to the study itself: Once, or twice with 56 days between doses, Ad26.COV2.S was given intramuscularly.

Trimming stripped 2 bases from V and 8 bases from J, with 7 bases between. The CDR3 length is 11 residues. From germline, CDR1 is DFQATT and CDR2 SNEGSKA (reference sequence). Data came from immunoSEQ multiplex PCR; TCRdb stores just in-frame clones and leaves some out. The sample consists of around 300,000 clones, approximately 90% of them appearing once. Study-wide points: Analytic work on TCR breadth and depth might have understated the full extent of total T cell responses.

Treatment here: 19 received Ad26.COV2.S at low or high dose, single or two shots; about 5 received placebo; per-sample allocation not given. The study sampled participants on day 63 after the first vaccine or placebo injection. Vaccination employed an Ad26 vector expressing the Wuhan-strain SARS-CoV-2 spike. The chain couples TRBV20-1 to TRBJ2-1; the D is unclear. This clonotype was sampled from a person aged 18 to 59 who received the Ad26.COV2.S COVID-19 vaccine or a placebo. The material sequenced was peripheral blood, taken in a trial of Ad26.COV2.S vaccine versus placebo. The CDR3 is CSARLRDEQFF. The CDR3 coding sequence is TGCAGTGCTAGACTTAGGGATGAGCAGTTCTTC.